The sequence of this T cell receptor (beta chain) was determined in a study of blood T cell repertoires in COVID-19. Study information: Material from acute and convalescent COVID-19 was sourced from the United States, Italy and Spain. The cDNA or gDNA used as material had been derived from T cells, B-cell-depleted T cells, or PBMCs.

The authors' processing: Estimation of nucleated cell counts relied on the amplification of reference gene primers. The data were produced by immunoSEQ multiplex PCR, yet TCRdb's version contains in-frame clones alone and is incomplete. The DNA gave D and trimming, while V, J and clone size come from that table. The sample has more than 15,000 clones, approximately 87% seen once. Germline CDR1 SGHTA, CDR2 FQGNSA. This CDR3 contains 15 residues. Between the trimmed V and J ends, which lost 3 bases and 2 bases, there was a span of 13 bases. This chain joins TRBV7-2 and TRBJ2-5; no firm D call. The sequenced sample was peripheral blood. The source of this sequence is a human donor in a cohort sampled during active COVID-19. The CDR3 coding sequence is TGTGCCAGCAGCTTCGAGTTCCCTAAACAAGAGACCCAGTACTTC. It yields the protein CASSFEFPKQETQYF.